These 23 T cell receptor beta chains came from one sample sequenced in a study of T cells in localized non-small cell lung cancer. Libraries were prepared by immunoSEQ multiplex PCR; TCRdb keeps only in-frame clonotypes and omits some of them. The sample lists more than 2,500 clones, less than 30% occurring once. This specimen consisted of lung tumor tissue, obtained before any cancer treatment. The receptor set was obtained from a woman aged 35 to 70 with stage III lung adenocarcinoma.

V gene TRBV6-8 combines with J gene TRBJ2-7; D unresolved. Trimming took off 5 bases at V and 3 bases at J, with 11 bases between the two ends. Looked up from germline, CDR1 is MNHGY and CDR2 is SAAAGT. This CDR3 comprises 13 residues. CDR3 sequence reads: CASSETSLYEQYF. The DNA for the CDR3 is TGTGCCAGCAGTGAGACAAGTCTCTACGAGCAGTACTTC.

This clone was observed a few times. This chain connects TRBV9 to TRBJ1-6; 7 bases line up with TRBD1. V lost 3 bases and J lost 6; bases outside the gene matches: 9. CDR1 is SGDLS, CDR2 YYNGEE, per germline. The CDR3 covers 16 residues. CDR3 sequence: CASSEGLRGPNSPLHF. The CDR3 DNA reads TGTGCCAGCAGCGAAGGCCTAAGGGGGCCTAATTCACCCCTCCACTTT.

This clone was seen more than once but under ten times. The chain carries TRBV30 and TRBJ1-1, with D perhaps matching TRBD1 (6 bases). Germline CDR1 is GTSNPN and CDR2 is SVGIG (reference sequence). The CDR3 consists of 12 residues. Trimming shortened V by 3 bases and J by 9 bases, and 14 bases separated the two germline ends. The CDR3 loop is CAWRAGTLQAFF. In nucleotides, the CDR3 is TGTGCCTGGAGGGCGGGGACACTCCAAGCTTTCTTT.

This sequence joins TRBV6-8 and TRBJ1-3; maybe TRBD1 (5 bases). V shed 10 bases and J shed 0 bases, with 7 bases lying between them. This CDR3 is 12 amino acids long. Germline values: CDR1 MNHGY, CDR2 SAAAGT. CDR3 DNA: TGTGCCACCCAGGGCTCTGGAAACACCATATATTTT. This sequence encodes CATQGSGNTIYF.

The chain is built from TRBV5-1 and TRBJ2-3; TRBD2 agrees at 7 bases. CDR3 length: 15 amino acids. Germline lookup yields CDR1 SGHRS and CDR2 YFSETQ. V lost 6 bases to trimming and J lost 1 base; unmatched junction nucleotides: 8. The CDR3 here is CASTSGTSGTDTQYF. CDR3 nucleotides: TGCGCCAGCACCTCCGGAACTAGCGGCACAGATACGCAGTATTTT.

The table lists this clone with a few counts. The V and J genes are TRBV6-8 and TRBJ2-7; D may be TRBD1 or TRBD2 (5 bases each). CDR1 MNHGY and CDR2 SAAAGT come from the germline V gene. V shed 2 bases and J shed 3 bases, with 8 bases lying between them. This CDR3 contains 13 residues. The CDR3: CASSYPGSYEQYF. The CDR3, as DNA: TGTGCCAGCAGTTACCCAGGGAGCTACGAGCAGTACTTC.

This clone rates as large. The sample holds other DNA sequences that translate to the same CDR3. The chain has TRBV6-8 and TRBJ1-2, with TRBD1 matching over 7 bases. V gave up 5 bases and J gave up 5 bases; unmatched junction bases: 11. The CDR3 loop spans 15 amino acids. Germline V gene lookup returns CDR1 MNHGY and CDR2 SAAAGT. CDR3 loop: CASSDTGQALYGYTF. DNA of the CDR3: TGTGCCAGCAGTGACACCGGACAGGCCCTATATGGCTACACCTTC.

CDR3 coding DNA: TGTGCCAGTAGTATGGGACAGGGGCTCGGTAACTATGGCTACACCTTC. This gives the protein CASSMGQGLGNYGYTF. The rearrangement joins TRBV19 to TRBJ1-2, with TRBD1 identical over 10 bases. Germline-derived CDR1 and CDR2 are LNHDA and SQIVND (reference sequence). J gave up 1 base and V 3 bases, and 5 bases lay outside the gene matches. The CDR3 is made up of 16 amino acids.

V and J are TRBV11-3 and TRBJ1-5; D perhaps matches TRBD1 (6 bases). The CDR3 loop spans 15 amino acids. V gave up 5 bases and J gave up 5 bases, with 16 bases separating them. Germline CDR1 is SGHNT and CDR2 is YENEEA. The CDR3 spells CASSEDSRGHQPQHF. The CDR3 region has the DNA TGTGCCAGCAGCGAAGATAGCAGGGGCCATCAGCCCCAGCATTTT.

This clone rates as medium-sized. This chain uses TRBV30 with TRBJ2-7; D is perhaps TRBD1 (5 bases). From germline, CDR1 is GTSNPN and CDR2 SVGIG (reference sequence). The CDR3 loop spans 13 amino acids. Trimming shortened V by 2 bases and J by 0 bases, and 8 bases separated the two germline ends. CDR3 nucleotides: TGTGCCTGGAGTCGACAGAGCTCCTACGAGCAGTACTTC. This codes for CAWSRQSSYEQYF.

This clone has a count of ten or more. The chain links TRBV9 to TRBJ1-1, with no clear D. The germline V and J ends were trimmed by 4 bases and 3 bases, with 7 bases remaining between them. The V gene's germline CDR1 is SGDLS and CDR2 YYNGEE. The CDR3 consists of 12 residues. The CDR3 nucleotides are TGTGCCAGCAGCTTACTATACACTGAAGCTTTCTTT. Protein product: CASSLLYTEAFF.

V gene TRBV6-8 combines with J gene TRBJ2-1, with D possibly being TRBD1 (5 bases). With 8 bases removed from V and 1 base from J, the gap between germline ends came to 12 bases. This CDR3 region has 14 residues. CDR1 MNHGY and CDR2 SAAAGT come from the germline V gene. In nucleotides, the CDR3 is TGTGCCAGCGCCCAGGGTGGATCCTACAATGAGCAGTTCTTC. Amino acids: CASAQGGSYNEQFF.

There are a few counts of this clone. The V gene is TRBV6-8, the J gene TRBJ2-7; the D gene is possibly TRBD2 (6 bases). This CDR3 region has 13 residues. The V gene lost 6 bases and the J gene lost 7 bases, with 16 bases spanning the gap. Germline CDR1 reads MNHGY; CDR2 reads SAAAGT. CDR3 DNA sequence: TGTGCCAGCAGCCTAGGGCCCGCGGGAGAGCAGTACTTC. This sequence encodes CASSLGPAGEQYF.

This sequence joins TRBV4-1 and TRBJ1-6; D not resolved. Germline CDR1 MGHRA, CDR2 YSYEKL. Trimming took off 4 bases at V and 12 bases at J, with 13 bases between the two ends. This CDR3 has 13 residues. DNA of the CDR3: TGCGCCAGCAGCCCTGGAGGGAGTAGACCCCTCCACTTT. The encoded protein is CASSPGGSRPLHF.

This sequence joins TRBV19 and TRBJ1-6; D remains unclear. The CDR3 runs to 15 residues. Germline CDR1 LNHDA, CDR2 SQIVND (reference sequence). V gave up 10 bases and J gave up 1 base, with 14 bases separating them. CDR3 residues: CATSGSTSYNSPLHF. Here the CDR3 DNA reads TGTGCCACTTCCGGTAGTACTTCCTATAATTCACCCCTCCACTTT.

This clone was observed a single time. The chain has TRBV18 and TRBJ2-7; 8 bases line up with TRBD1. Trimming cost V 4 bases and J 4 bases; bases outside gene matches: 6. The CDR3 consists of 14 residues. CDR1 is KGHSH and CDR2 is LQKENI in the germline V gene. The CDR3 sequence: CASSLGTGLYEQYF. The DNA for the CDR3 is TGTGCCAGCTCACTAGGGACAGGTCTTTACGAGCAGTACTTC.

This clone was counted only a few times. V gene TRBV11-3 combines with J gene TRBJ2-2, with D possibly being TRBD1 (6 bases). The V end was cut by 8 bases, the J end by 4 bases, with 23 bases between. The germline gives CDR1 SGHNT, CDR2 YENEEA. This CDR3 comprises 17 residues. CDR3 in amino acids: CASRLSLDSFSTGELFF. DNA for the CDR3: TGTGCCAGCCGTCTTTCTCTGGACAGTTTCAGCACCGGGGAGCTGTTTTTT.

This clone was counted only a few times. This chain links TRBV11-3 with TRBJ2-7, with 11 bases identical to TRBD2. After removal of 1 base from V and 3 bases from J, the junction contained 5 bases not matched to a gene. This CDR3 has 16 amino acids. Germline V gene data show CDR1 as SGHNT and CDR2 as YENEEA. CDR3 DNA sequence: TGTGCCAGCAGCTTAGGCCACCTAGCGGGAGGCTACGAGCAGTACTTC. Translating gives CASSLGHLAGGYEQYF.

CDR3 sequence (DNA): TGTGCCAGCGAAAAGCTTCTGGGACAGGGCAGAACAGATACGCAGTATTTT. Residues: CASEKLLGQGRTDTQYF. The genes are TRBV19 and TRBJ2-3; 9 positions match TRBD1. Germline trimming cut 9 bases from V and 3 bases from J; bases unmatched to any gene: 16. Germline V gene lookup returns CDR1 LNHDA and CDR2 SQIVND (reference sequence). This CDR3 is built from 17 residues.

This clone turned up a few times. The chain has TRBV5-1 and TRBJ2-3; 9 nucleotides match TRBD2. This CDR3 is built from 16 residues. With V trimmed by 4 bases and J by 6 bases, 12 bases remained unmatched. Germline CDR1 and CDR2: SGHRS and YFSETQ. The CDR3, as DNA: TGCGCCAGCAGCCCCGGGCGGGGGGGCTGGGCGGATACGCAGTATTTT. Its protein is CASSPGRGGWADTQYF.

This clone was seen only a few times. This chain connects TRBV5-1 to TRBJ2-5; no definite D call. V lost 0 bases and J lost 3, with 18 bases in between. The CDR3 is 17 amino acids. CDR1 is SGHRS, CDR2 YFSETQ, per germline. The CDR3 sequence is CASSLGYLGLGEETQYF. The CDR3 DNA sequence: TGCGCCAGCAGCTTGGGATACTTGGGGTTGGGTGAAGAGACCCAGTACTTC.

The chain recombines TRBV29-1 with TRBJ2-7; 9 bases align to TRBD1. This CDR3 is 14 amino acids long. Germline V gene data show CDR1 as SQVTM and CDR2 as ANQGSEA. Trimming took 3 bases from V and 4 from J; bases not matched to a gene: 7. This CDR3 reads CSVDKGTGSYEQYF. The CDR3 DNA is TGCAGCGTTGACAAAGGGACAGGGAGTTACGAGCAGTACTTC.

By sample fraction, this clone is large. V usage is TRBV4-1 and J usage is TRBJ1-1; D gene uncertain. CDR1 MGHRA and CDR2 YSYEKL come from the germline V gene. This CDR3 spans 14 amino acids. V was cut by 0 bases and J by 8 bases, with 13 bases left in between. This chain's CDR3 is CASSQDRTAGEAFF. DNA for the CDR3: TGCGCCAGCAGCCAAGATAGGACCGCTGGAGAAGCTTTCTTT.